Listed below are T cell receptor beta chains from one sample, sequenced in a study of neurological immune-mediated disorders. TCRdb processed the 5' RACE reads anew with MiXCR; each CDR3 protein has one entry. The data show tens of thousands of distinct CDR3 sequences, about 2.5% seen once. The sequenced sample was PBMCs. All receptors come from a man aged 45-65 years with multiple sclerosis. Both conserved end residues are part of each CDR3. D genes are given only for firm matches. A clone size is listed for some rows: how often the clone was seen (once, few, many), or a class if it is expanded.

clone_size: many
d_call: NA
j_call: TRBJ2-3
v_call: TRBV6-6
cdr3_aa: CASSYLTDTQYF
cdr3_nt: TGTGCCAGCAGTTACCTCACAGATACGCAGTATTTT

clone_size: many
d_call: TRBD2
j_call: TRBJ2-1
v_call: TRBV7-2
cdr3_aa: CASSLVSGGANEQFF
cdr3_nt: TGTGCCAGCAGCTTAGTCAGCGGGGGGGCCAATGAGCAGTTCTTC

clone_size: many
d_call: NA
j_call: TRBJ1-5
v_call: TRBV28
cdr3_aa: CASSSSYQPQHF
cdr3_nt: TGTGCCAGCAGTTCCAGTTATCAGCCCCAGCATTTT

clone_size: many
d_call: TRBD1
j_call: TRBJ1-6
v_call: TRBV2
cdr3_aa: CATGRGQGNSPLHF
cdr3_nt: TGTGCCACCGGAAGGGGACAGGGCAATTCACCCCTCCACTTT

clone_size: many
d_call: TRBD1
j_call: TRBJ2-4
v_call: TRBV7-2
cdr3_aa: CASSFERQGTIQYF
cdr3_nt: TGTGCCAGCAGCTTCGAGCGACAGGGCACCATTCAGTACTTC

clone_size: many
d_call: NA
j_call: TRBJ1-1
v_call: TRBV4-1
cdr3_aa: CASSQRSTGPEAFF
cdr3_nt: TGCGCCAGCAGCCAGCGCTCCACGGGCCCTGAAGCTTTCTTT

clone_size: many
d_call: TRBD1
j_call: TRBJ2-1
v_call: TRBV20-1
cdr3_aa: CSASNQGASSYNEQFF
cdr3_nt: TGCAGTGCTAGTAATCAGGGGGCCAGCTCCTACAATGAGCAGTTCTTC

clone_size: many
d_call: NA
j_call: TRBJ1-2
v_call: TRBV14
cdr3_aa: CASSLTGPAYGYTF
cdr3_nt: TGTGCCAGCAGCCTCACCGGGCCAGCCTATGGCTACACCTTC

clone_size: NA
d_call: TRBD1
j_call: TRBJ1-6
v_call: TRBV14
cdr3_aa: CASSQDRGPSPLHF
cdr3_nt: TGTGCCAGCAGCCAAGATAGGGGGCCTTCACCCCTCCACTTT

clone_size: many
d_call: NA
j_call: TRBJ2-3
v_call: TRBV9
cdr3_aa: CASSVVPLGDTQYF
cdr3_nt: TGTGCCAGCAGCGTAGTTCCTTTGGGAGATACGCAGTATTTT

clone_size: many
d_call: NA
j_call: TRBJ1-6
v_call: TRBV10-3
cdr3_aa: CAISSRPGANSPLHF
cdr3_nt: TGTGCCATCAGTAGCCGGCCAGGGGCCAATTCACCCCTCCACTTT

clone_size: many
d_call: NA
j_call: TRBJ1-1
v_call: TRBV7-2
cdr3_aa: CASSRTGTEAFF
cdr3_nt: TGTGCCAGCAGCCGGACGGGCACTGAAGCTTTCTTT

clone_size: many
d_call: TRBD2
j_call: TRBJ2-1
v_call: TRBV20-1
cdr3_aa: CSPLAGSSYNEQFF
cdr3_nt: TGCAGCCCACTAGCGGGGAGCTCCTACAATGAGCAGTTCTTC

clone_size: few
d_call: NA
j_call: TRBJ2-3
v_call: TRBV6-2/TRBV6-3
cdr3_aa: CASKEGGSTDTQDF
cdr3_nt: TGTGCCAGCAAAGAGGGGGGTAGCACAGATACGCAGGATTTT

clone_size: NA
d_call: NA
j_call: TRBJ1-3
v_call: TRBV20-1
cdr3_aa: CSAREGVRTGNTIYF
cdr3_nt: TGCAGTGCTAGAGAGGGGGTTCGCACTGGAAACACCATATATTTT

clone_size: many
d_call: NA
j_call: TRBJ2-3
v_call: TRBV29-1
cdr3_aa: CSVDPGYSTDTQYF
cdr3_nt: TGCAGCGTTGATCCAGGTTATAGCACAGATACGCAGTATTTT

clone_size: many
d_call: NA
j_call: TRBJ1-1
v_call: TRBV20-1
cdr3_aa: CRPSGNTEAFF
cdr3_nt: TGCAGACCATCGGGGAACACTGAAGCTTTCTTT

clone_size: many
d_call: NA
j_call: TRBJ1-6
v_call: TRBV6-5
cdr3_aa: CASSYSGGLGSPLHF
cdr3_nt: TGTGCCAGCAGTTACTCGGGGGGGCTTGGATCACCCCTCCACTTT

clone_size: many
d_call: NA
j_call: TRBJ1-1
v_call: TRBV20-1
cdr3_aa: CSAREGGNTEAFF
cdr3_nt: TGCAGTGCTAGAGAGGGGGGAAACACTGAAGCTTTCTTT

clone_size: many
d_call: NA
j_call: TRBJ1-3
v_call: TRBV20-1
cdr3_aa: CSARYGTAGNTIYF
cdr3_nt: TGCAGTGCTAGATATGGGACTGCTGGAAACACCATATATTTT

clone_size: many
d_call: NA
j_call: TRBJ2-3
v_call: TRBV20-1
cdr3_aa: CSARVGVTDTQYF
cdr3_nt: TGCAGTGCTAGAGTTGGTGTTACAGATACGCAGTATTTT

clone_size: many
d_call: TRBD2
j_call: TRBJ2-7
v_call: TRBV7-9
cdr3_aa: CASSLAGTTYEQYF
cdr3_nt: TGTGCCAGCAGCTTAGCCGGGACTACCTACGAGCAGTACTTC

clone_size: many
d_call: NA
j_call: TRBJ2-7
v_call: TRBV2
cdr3_aa: CASSTKAGSSSLPYF
cdr3_nt: TGTGCCAGCAGTACCAAAGCCGGGAGTTCCAGTTTGCCGTACTTC

clone_size: many
d_call: TRBD1
j_call: TRBJ1-1
v_call: TRBV20-1
cdr3_aa: CSAGQGAQIEAFF
cdr3_nt: TGCAGTGCCGGACAGGGGGCGCAGATTGAAGCTTTCTTT

clone_size: many
d_call: NA
j_call: TRBJ2-5
v_call: TRBV7-2
cdr3_aa: CASSFERETQYF
cdr3_nt: TGTGCCAGCAGCTTTGAACGGGAGACCCAGTACTTC

clone_size: many
d_call: NA
j_call: TRBJ2-7
v_call: TRBV4-3
cdr3_aa: CASSQGSSGSYEQYF
cdr3_nt: TGCGCCAGCAGCCAAGGGTCTTCGGGGTCCTACGAGCAGTACTTC

clone_size: many
d_call: NA
j_call: TRBJ2-7
v_call: TRBV7-2
cdr3_aa: CASSLARHEQYF
cdr3_nt: TGTGCCAGCAGCTTAGCCCGGCACGAGCAGTACTTC

clone_size: few
d_call: NA
j_call: TRBJ1-1
v_call: TRBV5-1
cdr3_aa: CASSPRAVNTEAFF
cdr3_nt: TGCGCCAGCAGCCCCCGGGCGGTGAACACTGAAGCTTTCTTT

clone_size: many
d_call: NA
j_call: TRBJ2-1
v_call: TRBV7-2
cdr3_aa: CASSLVRNNEQFF
cdr3_nt: TGTGCCAGCAGCTTAGTCAGAAACAATGAGCAGTTCTTC

clone_size: many
d_call: NA
j_call: TRBJ1-3
v_call: TRBV20-1
cdr3_aa: CSARDFRQGGNTIYF
cdr3_nt: TGCAGTGCTAGAGATTTCCGCCAGGGTGGAAACACCATATATTTT

clone_size: few
d_call: NA
j_call: TRBJ2-2
v_call: TRBV10-3
cdr3_aa: CAISVNRQAGGELFF
cdr3_nt: TGTGCCATCAGTGTTAATCGTCAGGCGGGCGGGGAGCTGTTTTTT

clone_size: many
d_call: TRBD1
j_call: TRBJ2-1
v_call: TRBV10-3
cdr3_aa: CAISGLRDRGYNEQFF
cdr3_nt: TGTGCCATCAGCGGGTTGAGGGACAGGGGTTACAATGAGCAGTTCTTC

clone_size: many
d_call: TRBD1
j_call: TRBJ1-1
v_call: TRBV12-3/TRBV12-4
cdr3_aa: CASSQPGQAGVVAFF
cdr3_nt: TGTGCCAGCAGCCAACCGGGACAGGCAGGGGTGGTGGCTTTCTTT